This T cell receptor (beta chain) stems from a study of T cell responses to AZD1222 COVID-19 vaccine. Study context: Second-dose schedules of about 4 or about 12 weeks were combined.

TCRdb's copy holds only in-frame clones and misses some; the assay was immunoSEQ multiplex PCR. This sample has about 92,000 clones, with approximately 90% found just once. A note on this clone: The antigen is undetermined.

The CDR3 loop spans 14 amino acids. The V end was cut by 0 bases, the J end by 5 bases, with 11 bases between. Germline CDR1 and CDR2: SGHRS and YFSETQ. Regarding the study as a whole: Just six AZD1222 recipients were seropositive at baseline.

The sample consisted of peripheral blood, taken on day 0 of AZD1222 vaccination. V gene TRBV5-1 combines with J gene TRBJ1-2; D unresolved. The clonotype comes from an adult in good health. CDR3 amino acids: CASSLAASLYGYTF. Written as DNA, the CDR3 is TGCGCCAGCAGCTTGGCCGCTTCCCTATATGGCTACACCTTC.